Listed below are T cell receptor beta chains from one sample, sequenced in a study of T cell responses to AZD1222 COVID-19 vaccine. The repertoire was sequenced with immunoSEQ multiplex PCR; TCRdb's copy has only in-frame clones and lacks some. Found here are 89,000 or so clones, 85% to 95% of them singletons; the top ten hold 11%. Here the sequenced sample was peripheral blood, taken 28 days after the second AZD1222 dose. Receptor source: an adult who received the AZD1222 COVID-19 vaccine. Both conserved end residues are part of each CDR3. A D gene is named only where the DNA matches it firmly. Part of the rows lack a size; the others show once, few, many or a class for expanded clones.

v_call	clone_size	j_call	d_call	cdr3_nt	cdr3_aa
TRBV30	-	TRBJ1-2	-	TGTGCCTGGAGCACGCGAAGGACAGCCTCAATCTATGGCTACACCTTC	CAWSTRRTASIYGYTF
TRBV7-3	-	TRBJ2-1	-	TGTGCCAGCAGCCGGGGCGGCTCCTCGCCCTACAATGAGCAGTTCTTC	CASSRGGSSPYNEQFF
TRBV23-1	-	TRBJ1-5	TRBD1	TGCGCCAGCAGTCGAAACGAGGGACAGGTCAATCAGCCCCAGCATTTT	CASSRNEGQVNQPQHF
TRBV19	-	TRBJ2-1	TRBD1	TGTGCCAGTAGTACCCGGACAGGGGGAGCCTACAATGAGCAGTTCTTC	CASSTRTGGAYNEQFF
TRBV18	-	TRBJ2-3	-	TGTGCCAGCTCACCAGTGGTGTCTAGCACAGATACGCAGTATTTT	CASSPVVSSTDTQYF
TRBV7-2	-	TRBJ2-1	-	TGTGCCAGCAGCTCCGCGGGGGCGTACCGCAATGAGCAGTTCTTC	CASSSAGAYRNEQFF
TRBV30	-	TRBJ2-7	TRBD2	TGTGCCGCCGGACTAGATTTTTACGAGCAGTACTTC	CAAGLDFYEQYF
TRBV28	few	TRBJ2-1	TRBD1	TGTGCCAGCAGCCTGACAGGGACCTACAATGAGCAGTTCTTC	CASSLTGTYNEQFF
TRBV13	-	TRBJ1-1	TRBD1	TGTGCCAGCAGCGCCCTGGACAGGGTGACTGAAGCTTTCTTT	CASSALDRVTEAFF
TRBV6-6	-	TRBJ1-2	-	TGTGCCAGCAGTTCCCAAACAGGGAATCAGGGCTACACCTTC	CASSSQTGNQGYTF
TRBV10-1	-	TRBJ1-6	TRBD1	TGCGCCAGCTCAAAGGGACAGCCGAATTCACCCCTCCACTTT	CASSKGQPNSPLHF
TRBV4-1	once	TRBJ1-2	TRBD1	TGCGCCAGCAGCCAAGAGTGGGACAGGGCTTATGGCTACACCTTC	CASSQEWDRAYGYTF
TRBV5-8	-	TRBJ2-7	-	TGTGCCAGCACCTGGGGGCTAGCCTTTTCCTACGAGCAGTACTTC	CASTWGLAFSYEQYF
TRBV19	-	TRBJ1-1	-	TGTGCCAGTAGTAGCGGAGGGCCAGCTTTCTTT	CASSSGGPAFF
TRBV19	-	TRBJ2-3	TRBD1	TGTGCCAGTAGAGAGGACAGGGCCACAGATACGCAGTATTTT	CASREDRATDTQYF
TRBV28	few	TRBJ1-1	-	TGTGCCAGCAGTTTGAAGGGCAGGAGGTCCACTGAAGCTTTCTTT	CASSLKGRRSTEAFF
TRBV20-1	-	TRBJ1-2	-	TGCAGTGCTAGTACTGGCCAGGTGGGGCCGGGGGGCTACACCTTC	CSASTGQVGPGGYTF
TRBV4-1	-	TRBJ2-5	-	TGCGCCAGCAGCCAAGTAGCAGCCCGGGAGACCCAGTACTTC	CASSQVAARETQYF
TRBV11-1	-	TRBJ2-7	-	TGTGCCAGCAGCTTCGACCCCCGATACGAGCAGTACTTC	CASSFDPRYEQYF
TRBV18	-	TRBJ1-1	-	TGTGCCAGCTCACCACCCCCGCAGGAGCCCTTTGTAAACACTGAAGCTTTCTTT	CASSPPPQEPFVNTEAFF
TRBV28	many	TRBJ1-3	-	TGTGCCAGCAGTGCGCCGGGGGACGTAGGAAACACCATATATTTT	CASSAPGDVGNTIYF
TRBV5-1	-	TRBJ2-7	-	TGCGCCAGCAGTTTCCCCCACTCCTACGAGCAGTACTTC	CASSFPHSYEQYF
TRBV2	once	TRBJ2-1	-	TGTGCCAGCACGCGTGGAGTAAGAGTTGGTGAGCAGTTCTTC	CASTRGVRVGEQFF
TRBV18	-	TRBJ1-4	TRBD1	TGTGCCAGCTCACCACGGACAGGGGATGGCGGAAAACTGTTTTTT	CASSPRTGDGGKLFF
TRBV19	-	TRBJ2-7	TRBD2	TGTGCCACCACTAGCGGCTACGAGCAGTACTTC	CATTSGYEQYF
TRBV27	-	TRBJ2-1	TRBD1	TGTGCCAGCAGTACGACAGGGAAGAATGAGCAGTTCTTC	CASSTTGKNEQFF
TRBV7-9	-	TRBJ1-2	-	TGTGCCAGCAGCCCGACAGGCTGGGACTATGGCTACACCTTC	CASSPTGWDYGYTF
TRBV5-4	once	TRBJ2-7	TRBD1	TGTGCCAGCAGCTCCGGGACAGGCGCTTCCTACGAGCAGTACTTC	CASSSGTGASYEQYF
TRBV13	-	TRBJ1-1	TRBD1	TGTGCCAGCAGCCTAGGGACAGGAGATTTTAGAGGTGATGTGTTAGCTTTCTTT	CASSLGTGDFRGDVLAFF
TRBV12-5	-	TRBJ2-1	TRBD2	TGTGCTAGTGGTTTCGGGGGGGCCCGGAATGAGCAGTTCTTC	CASGFGGARNEQFF
TRBV5-1	-	TRBJ1-6	-	TGCGCCAGCAGCCTCTTAAGTCGCAATTCACCCCTCCACTTT	CASSLLSRNSPLHF
TRBV11-2	-	TRBJ2-1	-	TGTGCCAGCAGCACCTCGGGCTACAATGAGCAGTTCTTC	CASSTSGYNEQFF
TRBV7-9	-	TRBJ1-2	-	TGTGCCAGCAGCTTAGCGGGGTCAGGGGACTATGGCTACACCTTC	CASSLAGSGDYGYTF
TRBV10-1	-	TRBJ2-2	-	TGCGCCAGCAGCCCCGGAGGAATCGGGTCCGGGGAGCTGTTTTTT	CASSPGGIGSGELFF
TRBV3-1/TRBV3-2	few	TRBJ1-3	-	TGTGCCAGCAGCCCAAGCTCTGGAAACACCATATATTTT	CASSPSSGNTIYF
TRBV29-1	-	TRBJ2-1	TRBD1	TGCAGCGTAGCACCCGGGACAGGGGGCTCCTACAATGAGCAGTTCTTC	CSVAPGTGGSYNEQFF
TRBV28	-	TRBJ2-7	-	TGTGCCAGCAAGGCGGCAGGGGCTTCCTACGAGCAGTACTTC	CASKAAGASYEQYF
TRBV10-2	-	TRBJ2-2	-	TGCGCCAGTCATGAGGGGACCGACACCGGGGAGCTGTTTTTT	CASHEGTDTGELFF
TRBV3-1/TRBV3-2	-	TRBJ1-1	-	TGTGCCAGCCACGGTGAAGGGACTGAAGCTTTCTTT	CASHGEGTEAFF
TRBV25-1	-	TRBJ2-1	TRBD2	TGTGCCAGCAGTGAGGGGGCGGGGGGGCCCAGTCCGTACAATGAGCAGTTCTTC	CASSEGAGGPSPYNEQFF
TRBV2	-	TRBJ1-1	-	TGTGCCAGCAGTGAGAGGGAACTGAACACTGAAGCTTTCTTT	CASSERELNTEAFF